This T cell receptor beta chain was profiled in a study of spatial heterogeneity in lung cancer. About the study: Consistently, beta-chain sequences turned up in larger numbers than alpha-chain sequences did. Study-wide findings and caveats: Resection saw ubiquitous expanded tumor TCRs appear in blood more than follow-up did.

One entry per CDR3 protein results from TCRdb running MiXCR on the 5' RACE reads. The top ten hold 11% of the sample, which has roughly 48,000 distinct CDR3 sequences, about 5.8% seen once. Noted time point: sample taken at primary tumor resection. Samples came from 72 TRACERx patients with untreated early-stage lung cancer. This clonotype has ten or more counts. Its target is unknown. Sequencing used PBMCs, obtained at surgery. This TCR came from a male donor with early-stage non-small cell lung cancer.

DNA of the CDR3: TGTGCCAGCAGTCGGACACTTAACTATGGCTACACCTTC. This encodes CASSRTLNYGYTF. This rearrangement joins TRBV6-5 to TRBJ1-2; tentatively, D is TRBD1 (5 bases). Germline V lookup: CDR1 MNHEY, CDR2 SVGAGI. V gave up 5 bases and J gave up 1 base, with 8 bases separating them. This CDR3 contains 13 residues.